Sequencing of this T cell receptor beta chain was carried out in a study of cytomegalovirus exposure and HLA in healthy donors. Study-wide background: From HLA-typed donors, an early data release held about 92 million unique TCRs.

PCR employed 60 Vbeta and 13 Jbeta primers. This table comes from immunoSEQ multiplex PCR, and its TCRdb copy is limited to in-frame clones, with some not included. The top ten hold more than 0.95% of the sample, which has approximately 140,000 clones, 65% to 85% seen once. Findings and caveats of the study: In vitro checks showed that a few CMV-associated chains really do target CMV antigens. It was likely that a cluster of highly shared sequence variants was a sequencing artifact.

Points on this clone: Its matching antigen is unknown.

This CDR3 is 15 amino acids long. V lost 5 bases and J 7 bases, leaving 20 bases between the germline ends. In germline, CDR1 is MNHEY, CDR2 SMNVEV (reference sequence). The sequencing sample was made of PBMCs. This chain uses TRBV27 with TRBJ1-2; tentative D call: TRBD1 (5 bases). This clonotype originated in a man aged 18 to 29 in good health and CMV-seronegative. CDR3 in amino acids: CASSLTGLPGRGYTF. The CDR3 DNA follows: TGTGCCAGCAGTCTAACAGGTCTCCCAGGACGTGGCTACACCTTC.